One and the same sample provided the 20 T cell receptor beta chains below, sequenced in a study of T cell clonality in common variable immunodeficiency (dated by TCRdb to the mid-2010s). The library was prepared using the immunoSEQ multiplex PCR assay. As stored in TCRdb, this immuneACCESS dataset retains in-frame rearrangements with V and J assigned. A fraction of the clones does not appear; measured against another copy, unresolved V genes explain less than half of the discrepancy, and the remainder lacks a known reason. For this sample the table reports roughly 60,000 clones, with no clone seen just once. The ten top clones hold 1.5% to 2% of the sample. The source material was peripheral blood mononuclear cells. Receptors were obtained from a person aged 18-70 years in good health.

This clone was recorded at least ten times. The read finishes 3 residues shy of the CDR3 end, and the germline J gene is used to complete it. The J gene is TRBJ1-2, the V gene TRBV5-1, with D perhaps matching TRBD1 (5 bases). This CDR3 is built from 14 residues. From germline, CDR1 is SGHRS and CDR2 YFSETQ. V was cut by 2 bases and J by 4 bases, with 12 bases left in between. The chain's CDR3 is CASSFQGSLYGYTF. CDR3 bases read: TGCGCCAGCAGCTTTCAGGGATCCCTCTATGGC.

At least ten counts were recorded for this clone. The read comes to an end 3 residues before the CDR3 does, leaving the germline J gene to fill in the end. V and J are TRBV18 and TRBJ1-1, with D possibly being TRBD1 (6 bases). Germline V gene lookup returns CDR1 KGHSH and CDR2 LQKENI. This CDR3 comprises 15 residues. The V gene lost 2 bases and the J gene lost 5 bases, with 15 bases spanning the gap. CDR3 DNA, as far as it was read: TGTGCCAGCTCACCAGAGGGGGGGCGAGGGACTGAA. Amino acids: CASSPEGGRGTE. Given in full, the CDR3 is CASSPEGGRGTEAFF. The full variable domain, in which reference TRBV18 and TRBJ1-1 provide the parts outside the CDR3, is NAGVMQNPRHLVRRRGQEARLRCSPMKGHSHVYWYRQLPEEGLKFMVYLQKENIIDESGMPKERFSAEFPKEGPSILRIQQVVRGDSAAYFCASSPEGGRGTEAFFGQGTRLTVV.

Many counts were recorded for this clone. The read gets to within 3 residues of the CDR3 end, and the germline J gene fills in the rest. This sequence joins TRBV2 and TRBJ1-1; D is possibly TRBD1 (6 bases). CDR3 length: 19 residues. Trimming stripped 2 bases from V and 1 base from J, with 23 bases between. Germline V gene sequence: CDR1 SNHLY, CDR2 FYNNEI. The CDR3 loop reads CASSESGLFGTKGNTEAFF. The DNA read from the CDR3 is TGTGCCAGCAGTGAATCAGGCTTGTTCGGGACAAAGGGGAACACTGAA. The full variable domain, with the rest looked up from reference TRBV2 and TRBJ1-1, is EPEVTQTPSHQVTQMGQEVILRCVPISNHLYFYWYRQILGQKVEFLVSFYNNEISEKSEIFDDQFSVERPDGSNFTLKIRSTKLEDSAMYFCASSESGLFGTKGNTEAFFGQGTRLTVV.

This clone was seen ten or more times. The read ends 3 residues early relative to the CDR3; the germline J gene fills the gap. The chain recombines TRBV2 with TRBJ2-2; 8 bases map to TRBD1. The germline V gene encodes CDR1 SNHLY and CDR2 FYNNEI. V trimming: 5 bases; J trimming: 3 bases; junction bases outside the gene matches: 11. The CDR3 sequence is 17 residues long. CDR3 protein: CASSFGRGLSDTGELFF. The sequenced CDR3 bases are TGTGCCAGCAGTTTCGGCAGGGGGCTCTCCGACACCGGGGAG.

This clone has at least ten counts. CDR3 region: CASSLTGLAGNEQFF. The part of the CDR3 DNA that was read is TGTGCCAGCAGCTTAACGGGCCTAGCCGGGAATGAG. The V call is TRBV7-3, the J call TRBJ2-1; D may be TRBD2 (5 bases). The CDR3 end falls 3 residues outside the read, so it is completed with the germline J gene. The CDR3 loop spans 15 amino acids. With 0 bases removed from V and 7 bases from J, the gap between germline ends came to 13 bases. CDR1 is SGHTA, CDR2 FQGTGA, per germline.

This clone was detected ten times or more. The read finishes 3 residues shy of the CDR3 end, and the germline J gene is used to complete it. The rearrangement links TRBV19 to TRBJ1-1, with a tentative D call TRBD1 (5 bases). Trimming left V 5 bases short and J 7 bases short, with 17 bases between. This CDR3 is built from 14 residues. CDR1 is LNHDA and CDR2 is SQIVND in the germline V gene (reference sequence). Partial CDR3 DNA: TGTGCCAGTAGTTGGGACGAGGCCGGGGGTGAA. Its translation is CASSWDEAGGE. The complete CDR3 sequence is CASSWDEAGGEAFF.

This clone has ten or more counts. The missing CDR3 end, 3 residues past where the read stops, is filled in from the germline J gene. The chain recombines TRBV30 with TRBJ1-5; the D gene is possibly TRBD1 (6 bases). This CDR3 has 13 amino acids. Between the trimmed V and J ends, which lost 5 bases and 3 bases, there was a span of 11 bases. Per germline, CDR1 GTSNPN and CDR2 SVGIG (reference sequence). The CDR3 loop reads CAWGRQANQPQHF. The CDR3 bases that were read are TGTGCCTGGGGGAGACAGGCCAATCAGCCC.

This clone showed up many times. With the read ending 3 residues before the CDR3 end, the germline J gene is used to fill in that end. The chain employs TRBV20-1 and TRBJ2-1; 15 bases are shared with TRBD2. V lost 3 bases, J lost 9 bases, and 9 bases stayed unmatched. This CDR3 spans 16 amino acids. CDR1 and CDR2 (germline): DFQATT, SNEGSKA (reference sequence). The sequenced part of the CDR3 DNA is TGCAGTGCTAGGCGGACTAGCGGGAGGGCTGAAAGTGAG. Translated, it gives CSARRTSGRAESE. The CDR3 in its entirety is CSARRTSGRAESEQFF.

This clone came up many times. The sequence runs out 3 residues before the end of the CDR3; the remainder is reconstructed from the germline J gene. The chain combines TRBV5-1 with TRBJ2-3; TRBD1 is a possible D gene (6 bases). Per the germline V gene, CDR1 is SGHRS and CDR2 is YFSETQ. V dropped 2 bases and J dropped 3 bases, with 10 bases sitting between them. The CDR3 is made up of 14 amino acids. This CDR3 reads CASSFSGATDTQYF. The CDR3 bases that were read are TGCGCCAGCAGCTTCTCAGGGGCAACAGATACG.

This clone occurred many times. The read is 3 residues too short to cover the CDR3 end, so that end is filled in from the germline J gene. V and J are TRBV12-3 or TRBV12-4 and TRBJ2-7; 8 nucleotides line up with TRBD1. The CDR3 totals 15 residues. The junction had 10 bases not matched to a gene; V was cut back by 4 bases and J by 5 bases. CDR3 protein: CASSWDGQGTDEQYF. Partial CDR3 DNA: TGTGCCAGCAGTTGGGACGGACAGGGAACTGACGAG.

This clone showed up many times. The read terminates 3 residues ahead of where the CDR3 ends, so the germline J gene completes it. The chain joins TRBV4-1 to TRBJ2-7; 11 bases map to TRBD1. Germline V gene sequence: CDR1 MGHRA, CDR2 YSYEKL. The CDR3 length is 14 residues. The junction had 2 bases not matched to a gene; V was cut back by 1 base and J by 6 bases. The CDR3 loop is CASSQVGQGGEQYF. The CDR3 DNA, read in part, is TGCGCCAGCAGCCAAGTGGGACAGGGGGGCGAG.

This clone was recorded many times. The sequence runs out 3 residues before the end of the CDR3; the remainder is reconstructed from the germline J gene. The chain couples TRBV20-1 to TRBJ2-3; 11 bases line up with TRBD2. CDR1 DFQATT and CDR2 SNEGSKA come from the germline V gene (reference sequence). J was trimmed by 6 bases and V by 5 bases; bases with no gene match: 10. This CDR3 comprises 15 residues. The sequenced part of the CDR3 DNA is TGCAGTGCTCAATCAGGACTAGCGGGTCGGGATACG. Protein sequence: CSAQSGLAGRDT. The complete CDR3 reads CSAQSGLAGRDTQYF.

This clone was recorded many times. The sequence runs out 3 residues before the end of the CDR3; the remainder is reconstructed from the germline J gene. The J gene is TRBJ2-2, the V gene TRBV20-1; possibly TRBD2 for D (5 bases). Trimming shortened V by 2 bases and J by 2 bases, and 9 bases separated the two germline ends. The CDR3 runs to 14 residues. CDR1 and CDR2 from the germline V gene are DFQATT and SNEGSKA (reference sequence). CDR3 DNA, as far as it was read: TGCAGTGCTAGACTAGCTGCCAACACCGGGGAG. Protein product: CSARLAANTGE. The entire CDR3 protein reads CSARLAANTGELFF.

This clone was counted many times. The sequence runs out 3 residues before the end of the CDR3; the remainder is reconstructed from the germline J gene. The chain couples TRBV19 to TRBJ1-2; the match to TRBD1 covers 9 bases. The CDR3 has 15 amino acids. The germline V gene encodes CDR1 LNHDA and CDR2 SQIVND (reference sequence). Trimming at V came to 5 bases and at J to 6 bases, leaving 10 bases not matched to a gene. CDR3 DNA, as far as it was read: TGTGCCAGTAGTGGTGGGGTTACAGGGGGCAATGGC. Translation: CASSGGVTGGNG. The CDR3 reads in full as CASSGGVTGGNGYTF.

There are many counts of this clone. Read sequence stops 3 residues before the CDR3 end, and the germline J gene provides the missing end. The chain carries TRBV20-1 and TRBJ1-2; D ambiguous. The CDR3 spans 16 residues. V gave up 2 bases and J gave up 5 bases, with 21 bases separating them. Per germline, CDR1 DFQATT and CDR2 SNEGSKA (reference sequence). The CDR3 protein is CSARPLGEEKGYGYTF. The sequenced CDR3 bases are TGCAGTGCTAGACCCCTCGGGGAAGAGAAGGGTTATGGC.

This clone was detected many times. The CDR3 end falls 3 residues outside the read, so it is completed with the germline J gene. The rearrangement joins TRBV7-3 to TRBJ2-3; tentative D call: TRBD2 (5 bases). CDR1 and CDR2 (germline): SGHTA, FQGTGA. CDR3 length: 13 amino acids. V gave up 5 bases and J gave up 5 bases, with 11 bases separating them. The covered CDR3 bases are TGTGCCAGCAGCACCGGACTCCTAGATACG. It encodes CASSTGLLDT. The CDR3 reads in full as CASSTGLLDTQYF.

This clone was observed at least ten times. The read gets to within 3 residues of the CDR3 end, and the germline J gene fills in the rest. The genes are TRBV6-2 or TRBV6-3 and TRBJ2-5; 9 nucleotides agree with TRBD2. Trimming took 5 bases from V and 5 from J; bases not matched to a gene: 9. This CDR3 has 15 amino acids. Per germline, CDR1 MNHEY and CDR2 SVGEGT. The part of the CDR3 DNA that was read is TGTGCCAGCAGTCCATCACCAGCGGGGGGCGAGACC. Its protein is CASSPSPAGGET. The full CDR3 protein reads CASSPSPAGGETQYF.

This clone was seen ten or more times. The CDR3 end is not reached by the read, which stops 3 residues before it; the germline J gene fills it in. This chain uses TRBV30 with TRBJ2-7; 11 bases are shared with TRBD1. Trimming cost V 3 bases and J 3 bases; bases outside gene matches: 4. The CDR3 has 14 residues. The germline V gene has CDR1 GTSNPN and CDR2 SVGIG (reference sequence). The CDR3 sequence: CAWSSGQGVYEQYF. The part of the CDR3 DNA that was read is TGTGCCTGGAGCTCGGGACAGGGGGTCTACGAG.

This clone was found many times. The read is 3 residues too short to cover the CDR3 end, so that end is filled in from the germline J gene. The chain joins TRBV12-3 or TRBV12-4 to TRBJ2-3; a weak D match, TRBD2 (5 bases). V lost 7 bases and J lost 3, with 17 bases in between. The CDR3 is made up of 15 amino acids. This CDR3 reads CASIREGLATDTQYF. Incomplete CDR3 DNA: TGTGCCAGCATAAGGGAAGGGCTAGCTACAGATACG.

In this sample, this clone turned up many times. This CDR3 is CASSQDRVNSPLHF. The part of the CDR3 DNA that was read is TGTGCCAGCAGTCAGGACAGGGTTAATTCACCC. The rearrangement uses TRBV9 and TRBJ1-6, with 8 positions matching TRBD1. The read ends 3 residues before the CDR3 terminus; that terminus is restored from the germline J gene. V gave up 5 bases and J gave up 6 bases; unmatched junction bases: 4. Germline CDR1 SGDLS, CDR2 YYNGEE. This CDR3 comprises 14 residues.